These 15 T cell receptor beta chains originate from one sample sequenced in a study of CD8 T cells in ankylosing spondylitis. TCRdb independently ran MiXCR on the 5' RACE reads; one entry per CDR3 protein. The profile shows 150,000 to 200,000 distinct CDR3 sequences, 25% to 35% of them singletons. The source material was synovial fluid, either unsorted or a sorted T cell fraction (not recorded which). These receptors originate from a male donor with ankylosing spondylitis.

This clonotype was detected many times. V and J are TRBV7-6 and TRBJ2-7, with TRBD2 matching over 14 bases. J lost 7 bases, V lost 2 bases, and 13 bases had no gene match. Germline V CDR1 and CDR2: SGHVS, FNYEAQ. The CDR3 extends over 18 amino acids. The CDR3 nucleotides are TGTGCCAGCAGCTTACGGCCCATGGGACTAGCGGGAGTAGGAGAGCAGTACTTC. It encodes CASSLRPMGLAGVGEQYF.

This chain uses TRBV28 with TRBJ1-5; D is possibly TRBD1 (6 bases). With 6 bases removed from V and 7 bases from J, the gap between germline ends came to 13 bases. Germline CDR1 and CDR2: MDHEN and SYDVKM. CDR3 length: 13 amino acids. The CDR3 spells CASSIQGKQPQHF. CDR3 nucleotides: TGTGCCAGCAGCATACAGGGAAAACAGCCCCAGCATTTT. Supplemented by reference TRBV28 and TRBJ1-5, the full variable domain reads DVKVTQSSRYLVKRTGEKVFLECVQDMDHENMFWYRQDPGLGLRLIYFSYDVKMKEKGDIPEGYSVSREKKERFSLILESASTNQTSMYLCASSIQGKQPQHFGDGTRLSIL.

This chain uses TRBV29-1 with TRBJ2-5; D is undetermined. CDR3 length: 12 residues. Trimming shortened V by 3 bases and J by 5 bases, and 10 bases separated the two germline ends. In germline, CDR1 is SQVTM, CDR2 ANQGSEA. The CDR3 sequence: CSVDHSSETQYF. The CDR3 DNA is TGCAGCGTTGATCACAGTTCCGAGACCCAGTACTTC.

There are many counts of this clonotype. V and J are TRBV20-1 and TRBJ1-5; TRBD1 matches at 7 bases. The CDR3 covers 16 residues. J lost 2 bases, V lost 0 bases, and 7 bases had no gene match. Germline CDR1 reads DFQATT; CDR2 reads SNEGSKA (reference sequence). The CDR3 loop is CSARDFGQGGNQPQHF. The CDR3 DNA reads TGCAGTGCTAGAGATTTTGGGCAGGGGGGCAATCAGCCCCAGCATTTT.

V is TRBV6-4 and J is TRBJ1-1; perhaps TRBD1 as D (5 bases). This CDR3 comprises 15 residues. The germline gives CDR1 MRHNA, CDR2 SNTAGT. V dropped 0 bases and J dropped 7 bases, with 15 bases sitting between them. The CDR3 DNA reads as TGTGCCAGCAGTGACTCCCCCGGGGGGATTGATGAAGCTTTCTTT. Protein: CASSDSPGGIDEAFF.

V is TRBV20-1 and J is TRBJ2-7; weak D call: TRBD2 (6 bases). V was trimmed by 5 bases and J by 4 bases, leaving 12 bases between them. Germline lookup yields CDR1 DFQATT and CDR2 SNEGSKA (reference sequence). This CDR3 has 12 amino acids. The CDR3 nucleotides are TGCAGTGCTCAGGCGGGGAATTACGAGCAGTACTTC. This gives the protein CSAQAGNYEQYF.

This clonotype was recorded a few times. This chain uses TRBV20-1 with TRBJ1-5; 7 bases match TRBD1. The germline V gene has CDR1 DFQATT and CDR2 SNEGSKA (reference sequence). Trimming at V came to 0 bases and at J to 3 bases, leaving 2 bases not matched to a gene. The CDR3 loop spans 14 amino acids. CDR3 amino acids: CSARDGTDNQPQHF. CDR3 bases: TGCAGTGCTAGAGATGGGACAGACAATCAGCCCCAGCATTTT.

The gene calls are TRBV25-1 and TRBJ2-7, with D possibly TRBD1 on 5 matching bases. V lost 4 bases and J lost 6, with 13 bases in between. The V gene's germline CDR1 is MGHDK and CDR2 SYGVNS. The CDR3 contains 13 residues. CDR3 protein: CASSGGGLGEQYF. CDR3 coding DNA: TGTGCCAGCAGTGGGGGCGGTCTGGGCGAGCAGTACTTC.

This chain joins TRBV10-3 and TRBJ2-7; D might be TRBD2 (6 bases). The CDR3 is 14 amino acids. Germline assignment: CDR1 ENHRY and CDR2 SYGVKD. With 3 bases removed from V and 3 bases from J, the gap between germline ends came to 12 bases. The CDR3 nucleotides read TGTGCCATCAGTGATAAAAGGGGAGGCTACGAGCAGTACTTC. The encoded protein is CAISDKRGGYEQYF.

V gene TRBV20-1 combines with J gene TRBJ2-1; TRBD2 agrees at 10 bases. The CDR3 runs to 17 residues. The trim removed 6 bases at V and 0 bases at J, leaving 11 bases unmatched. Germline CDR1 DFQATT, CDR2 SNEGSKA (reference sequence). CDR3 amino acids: CSARKRSSGSSYNEQFF. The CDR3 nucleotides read TGCAGTGCCCGTAAGCGATCTAGCGGGAGCTCCTACAATGAGCAGTTCTTC.

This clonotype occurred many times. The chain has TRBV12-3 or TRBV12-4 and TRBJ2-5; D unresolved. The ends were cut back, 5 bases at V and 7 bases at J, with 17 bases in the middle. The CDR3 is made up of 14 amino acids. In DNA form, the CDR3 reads TGTGCCAGCAGTCCTTCACTACATCGCGGGACCCAGTACTTC. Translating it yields CASSPSLHRGTQYF.

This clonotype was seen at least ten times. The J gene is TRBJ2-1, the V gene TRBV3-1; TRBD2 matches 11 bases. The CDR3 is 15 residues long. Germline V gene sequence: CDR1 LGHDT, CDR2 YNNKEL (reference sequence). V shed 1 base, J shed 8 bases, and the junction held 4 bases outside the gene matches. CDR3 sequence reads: CASSQGLAGSDEQFF. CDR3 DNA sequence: TGTGCCAGCAGCCAAGGACTAGCGGGGTCGGATGAGCAGTTCTTC.

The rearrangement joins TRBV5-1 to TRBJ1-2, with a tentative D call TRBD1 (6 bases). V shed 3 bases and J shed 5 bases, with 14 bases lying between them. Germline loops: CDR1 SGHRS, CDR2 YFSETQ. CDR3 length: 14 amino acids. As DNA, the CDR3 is TGCGCCAGCAGCTCTACCGAGGGGGGATATGGCTACACCTTC. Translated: CASSSTEGGYGYTF.

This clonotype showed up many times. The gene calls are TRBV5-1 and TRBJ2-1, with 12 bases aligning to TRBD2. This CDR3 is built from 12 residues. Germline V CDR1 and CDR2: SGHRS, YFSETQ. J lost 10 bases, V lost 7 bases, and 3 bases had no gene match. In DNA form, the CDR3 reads TGCGCCAGCCGACTAGCGGGGGCGGAGCAGTTCTTC. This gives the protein CASRLAGAEQFF.

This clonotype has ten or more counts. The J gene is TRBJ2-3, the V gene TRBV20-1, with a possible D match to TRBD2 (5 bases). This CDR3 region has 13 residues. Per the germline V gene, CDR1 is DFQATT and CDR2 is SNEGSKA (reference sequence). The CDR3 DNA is TGCAGCTCGGCGGGTCGAAGGACAGATACGCAGTATTTT. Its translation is CSSAGRRTDTQYF.